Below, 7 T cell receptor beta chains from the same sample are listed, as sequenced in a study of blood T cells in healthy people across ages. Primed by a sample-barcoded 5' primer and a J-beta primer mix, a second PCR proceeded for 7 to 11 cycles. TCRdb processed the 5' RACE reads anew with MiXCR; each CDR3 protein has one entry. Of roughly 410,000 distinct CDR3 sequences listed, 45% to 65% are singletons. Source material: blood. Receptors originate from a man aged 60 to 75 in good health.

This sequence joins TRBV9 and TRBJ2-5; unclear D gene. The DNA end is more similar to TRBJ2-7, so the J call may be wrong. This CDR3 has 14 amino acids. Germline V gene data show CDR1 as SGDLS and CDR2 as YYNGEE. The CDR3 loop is CASSVGLSMTEQYF. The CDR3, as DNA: TGTGCCAGCAGCGTAGGACTGTCGATGACCGAGCAGTACTTC.

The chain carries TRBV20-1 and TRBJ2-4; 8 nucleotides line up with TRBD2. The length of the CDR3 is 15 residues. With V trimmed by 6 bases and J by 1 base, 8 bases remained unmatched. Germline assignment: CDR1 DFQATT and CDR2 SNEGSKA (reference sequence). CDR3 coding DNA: TGCAGTGCCCCGTCACTAGCGGAGGCCAAAAACATTCAGTACTTC. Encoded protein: CSAPSLAEAKNIQYF.

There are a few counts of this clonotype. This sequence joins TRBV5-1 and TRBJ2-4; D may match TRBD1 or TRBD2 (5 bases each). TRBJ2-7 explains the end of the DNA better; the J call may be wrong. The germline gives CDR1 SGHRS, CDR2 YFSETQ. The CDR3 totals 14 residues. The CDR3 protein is CASRRAEGRYEQYF. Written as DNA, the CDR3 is TGCGCCAGCAGAAGGGCAGAGGGGCGGTACGAGCAGTACTTC.

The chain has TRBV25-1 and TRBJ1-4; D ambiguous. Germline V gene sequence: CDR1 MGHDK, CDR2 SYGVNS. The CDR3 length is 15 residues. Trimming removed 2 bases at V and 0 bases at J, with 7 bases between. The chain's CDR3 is CASSEIGATNEKLFF. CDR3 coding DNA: TGTGCCAGCAGTGAAATCGGGGCAACTAATGAAAAACTGTTTTTT.

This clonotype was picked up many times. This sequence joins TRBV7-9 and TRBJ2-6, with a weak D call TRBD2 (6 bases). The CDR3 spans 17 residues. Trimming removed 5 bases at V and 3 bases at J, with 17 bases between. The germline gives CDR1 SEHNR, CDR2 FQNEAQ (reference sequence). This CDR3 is CASSTSRGVFGANVLTF. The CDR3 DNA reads TGTGCCAGCAGCACTAGCCGCGGGGTTTTTGGGGCCAACGTCCTGACTTTC. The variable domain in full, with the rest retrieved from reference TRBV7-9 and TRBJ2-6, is DTGVSQNPRHKITKRGQNVTFRCDPISEHNRLYWYRQTLGQGPEFLTYFQNEAQLEKSRLLSDRFSAERPKGSFSTLEIQRTEQGDSAMYLCASSTSRGVFGANVLTFGAGSRLTVL.

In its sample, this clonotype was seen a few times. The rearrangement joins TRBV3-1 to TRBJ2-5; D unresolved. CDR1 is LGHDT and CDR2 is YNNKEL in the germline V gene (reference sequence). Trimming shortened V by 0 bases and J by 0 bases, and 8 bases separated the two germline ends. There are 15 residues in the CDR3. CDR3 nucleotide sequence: TGTGCCAGCAGCCAAGATATAGAATACCAAGAGACCCAGTACTTC. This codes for CASSQDIEYQETQYF.

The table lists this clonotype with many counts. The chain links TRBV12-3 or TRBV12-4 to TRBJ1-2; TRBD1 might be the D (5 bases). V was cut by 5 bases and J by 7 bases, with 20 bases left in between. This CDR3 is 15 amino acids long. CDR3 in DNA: TGTGCCAGCAGTCCTCTGGGGGTTGAGGTATTTGGCTACACCTTC. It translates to CASSPLGVEVFGYTF.